This T cell receptor beta chain was found in a study of PD-1 blockade in classical Hodgkin lymphoma. Trimming removed 4 bases from V and 10 bases from J, with 11 bases in between. In germline, CDR1 is SGHAT, CDR2 FQNNGV. The length of the CDR3 is 12 residues. Comments on this clone: The antigen is not known.

Time point meaning: cycle 4 day 1 (C4D1), after five to seven weeks of nivolumab. Each patient relapsed following autologous stem cell transplantation, and prior brentuximab vedotin exposure differed. Relapsed/refractory classical Hodgkin lymphoma patients had complete, partial or progressive responses. Repertoires were generated with immunoSEQ multiplex PCR, while TCRdb's copy carries only in-frame clones and drops some. The top ten hold approximately 2.5% of the sample, which has under 45,000 clones, 69% seen once. Findings and limits, study-wide: With CD4+ cells, TCR diversity rose significantly by C4D1, but not with CD8+ cells. Lower baseline TCR diversity marked trial partial responders and progressors. Compared with healthy donors, newly diagnosed patients reportedly showed lower baseline TCR diversity.

The gene calls are TRBV11-2 and TRBJ2-1, with D hard to call. The sample in question was peripheral blood mononuclear cells (PBMCs), obtained before the fourth cycle of nivolumab. The TCR originated in a human donor with classical Hodgkin lymphoma. CDR3 loop: CASSSQPGEQFF. Written as DNA, the CDR3 is TGTGCCAGCAGCTCCCAGCCTGGGGAGCAGTTCTTC.